The T cell receptor (beta chain) described here comes from a study of T cells in Graves' hyperthyroidism and ophthalmopathy. Graves' hyperthyroidism was deemed stable absent ophthalmopathy progression within 18 months. Patients aged 18 to 65 had newly diagnosed hyperthyroidism of under 2 months' duration. Patients were excluded for uncontrolled infection, other autoimmune disease, pregnancy or lactation. Orbital computed tomography, thyroid ultrasound, serum thyroxine and TRAb, and clinical symptoms together informed the diagnoses. This clonotype was detected ten times or more. TCR beta CDR3 sequences were amplified from RNA transcripts. The HTBI primer set drove a first-round RT-PCR of the TCR CDR3. TCRdb re-derived calls from the multiplex PCR reads in MiXCR, one entry per CDR3 protein. The sample holds 610,000 or so distinct CDR3 sequences, around 42% seen once. The sequence was collected from a woman aged 18-29 years with Graves' hyperthyroidism. The sequencing input was peripheral blood or thyroid tissue (not recorded which).

The CDR3 protein is CSAQGSGNQPQHF. CDR3 nucleotides: TGCAGTGCACAGGGGTCTGGCAATCAGCCCCAGCATTTT. The chain joins TRBV20-1 to TRBJ1-5; 7 bases map to TRBD1. The trim removed 6 bases at V and 2 bases at J, leaving 4 bases unmatched. The CDR3 runs 13 residues. In germline, CDR1 is DFQATT, CDR2 SNEGSKA (reference sequence).